The 15 T cell receptor beta chains given below trace back to one sample, sequenced in a study of cytomegalovirus exposure and HLA in healthy donors. With 60 Vbeta and 13 Jbeta primers, the PCR was carried out. TCRdb's table, derived via immunoSEQ multiplex PCR, lists solely in-frame clones and lacks some. The sample lists some 130,000 clones, roughly three quarters occurring once. Source material: PBMCs. The receptors shown here come from a man aged 35 to 55 in good health and CMV-seronegative.

J is TRBJ2-3 and V is TRBV6-5; the D gene is possibly TRBD2 (5 bases). The CDR3 is made up of 14 amino acids. V lost 0 bases and J 4 bases, leaving 8 bases between the germline ends. From germline, CDR1 is MNHEY and CDR2 SVGAGI. DNA for the CDR3: TGTGCCAGCAGTTACTCTGAGGGCGCAGATACGCAGTATTTT. Encoded protein: CASSYSEGADTQYF.

The rearrangement links TRBV27 to TRBJ1-1; 8 bases are shared with TRBD1. Unmatched junction bases numbered 8, after V lost 8 bases and J lost 0 bases. The CDR3 totals 15 residues. Germline assignment: CDR1 MNHEY and CDR2 SMNVEV (reference sequence). CDR3 DNA sequence: TGTGCCAGCCGACGACAGGGGATGATGAACACTGAAGCTTTCTTT. Its translation is CASRRQGMMNTEAFF.

The chain links TRBV6-1 to TRBJ2-7; a weak D match, TRBD2 (6 bases). Germline V gene lookup returns CDR1 MNHNS and CDR2 SASEGT. This CDR3 has 15 residues. The germline V and J ends were trimmed by 6 bases and 2 bases, with 17 bases remaining between them. The CDR3 DNA sequence: TGTGCCAGCAGGGCAACTAGCTGGGAGGCCTACGAGCAGTACTTC. Translating it yields CASRATSWEAYEQYF.

The chain combines TRBV18 with TRBJ2-5; 10 bases are shared with TRBD1. Germline-derived CDR1 and CDR2 are KGHSH and LQKENI. With 3 bases clipped from V and 4 bases from J, the junction kept 8 bases outside the gene matches. The CDR3 runs to 16 residues. CDR3 sequence (DNA): TGTGCCAGCTCACCCACCGGGACAGGGGTTGGAGAGACCCAGTACTTC. Its protein product is CASSPTGTGVGETQYF.

This clone turned up a few times. The chain recombines TRBV5-4 with TRBJ2-5, with D uncertain. Germline CDR1 and CDR2: SGHNT and YYREEE (reference sequence). Trimming left V 4 bases short and J 5 bases short, with 12 bases between. This CDR3 is 13 amino acids long. As DNA, the CDR3 is TGTGCCAGCAGCATTGCCCTTCGGGAGACCCAGTACTTC. Protein product: CASSIALRETQYF.

The chain couples TRBV4-3 to TRBJ2-2; 7 positions match TRBD2. The germline gives CDR1 LGHNA, CDR2 YSLEER. The CDR3 contains 17 residues. V was pared by 1 base and J by 3 bases, with 8 bases of the junction left unmatched. The CDR3 is CASSQGFQGGDTGELFF. In DNA, the CDR3 is TGCGCCAGCAGCCAAGGGTTCCAGGGAGGGGACACCGGGGAGCTGTTTTTT.

The gene calls are TRBV6-5 and TRBJ2-5; D might be TRBD1 (5 bases). V lost 5 bases and J 1 base, leaving 11 bases between the germline ends. The germline V gene encodes CDR1 MNHEY and CDR2 SVGAGI. The CDR3 extends over 14 amino acids. The CDR3 coding sequence is TGTGCCAGCAGTCGACGAGACAGCCAAGAGACCCAGTACTTC. Translation gives CASSRRDSQETQYF.

The chain is built from TRBV5-1 and TRBJ2-3; TRBD2 matches at 9 bases. Germline CDR1 is SGHRS and CDR2 is YFSETQ. This CDR3 is built from 15 residues. Trimming removed 0 bases from V and 4 bases from J; junction bases left unmatched: 3. CDR3 nucleotides: TGCGCCAGCAGCTTGGATCGCGGGGGGGCAGATACGCAGTATTTT. Translated: CASSLDRGGADTQYF. Drawing the rest from reference TRBV5-1 and TRBJ2-3, the complete variable domain is KAGVTQTPRYLIKTRGQQVTLSCSPISGHRSVSWYQQTPGQGLQFLFEYFSETQRNKGNFPGRFSGRQFSNSRSEMNVSTLELGDSALYLCASSLDRGGADTQYFGPGTRLTVL.

This chain uses TRBV7-9 with TRBJ1-1; possibly TRBD1 for D (5 bases). Per germline, CDR1 SEHNR and CDR2 FQNEAQ (reference sequence). CDR3 length: 13 amino acids. Trimming left V 3 bases short and J 3 bases short, with 8 bases between. The CDR3 DNA reads as TGTGCCAGCAGCTTTGGGGGGTACACTGAAGCTTTCTTT. This translates into CASSFGGYTEAFF.

This sequence joins TRBV5-1 and TRBJ2-5; D is unclear. CDR3 length: 12 amino acids. Germline CDR1 is SGHRS and CDR2 is YFSETQ. V was clipped by 1 base and J by 4 bases, with 5 bases between them. Here the CDR3 reads CASSLNRETQYF. CDR3 in DNA: TGCGCCAGCAGCTTGAATAGAGAGACCCAGTACTTC.

The chain carries TRBV2 and TRBJ1-4; 7 bases agree with TRBD1. V dropped 5 bases and J dropped 5; count of bases not matched to a gene: 8. CDR3 length equals 15 residues. In germline, CDR1 is SNHLY, CDR2 FYNNEI. CDR3 amino acids: CASSHRGEGNEKLFF. CDR3 DNA: TGTGCCAGCAGTCACAGGGGAGAGGGAAATGAAAAACTGTTTTTT.

The chain links TRBV5-6 to TRBJ1-1; D is uncertain. CDR3 size: 13 residues. Germline CDR1 reads SGHDT; CDR2 reads YYEEEE. The germline V and J ends were trimmed by 0 bases and 7 bases, with 10 bases remaining between them. DNA for the CDR3: TGTGCCAGCAGCTTGGCGGCAGGTGATGAAGCTTTCTTT. Amino acids: CASSLAAGDEAFF.

This chain uses TRBV2 with TRBJ2-7; maybe TRBD1 (5 bases). The CDR3 runs to 13 residues. Per germline, CDR1 SNHLY and CDR2 FYNNEI. Trimming left V 6 bases short and J 3 bases short, with 12 bases between. CDR3 loop: CASRGYTGYEQYF. For the CDR3, the DNA is TGTGCCAGCAGAGGTTATACAGGCTACGAGCAGTACTTC.

The V call is TRBV5-6, the J call TRBJ1-2, with D maybe TRBD1 (6 bases). V lost 0 bases to trimming and J lost 3 bases, with 12 bases between them. CDR1 is SGHDT and CDR2 is YYEEEE in the germline V gene. The length of the CDR3 is 15 residues. The CDR3 reads CASSLVPQGYYGYTF. CDR3 nucleotide sequence: TGTGCCAGCAGCTTGGTACCACAGGGTTACTATGGCTACACCTTC.

The chain combines TRBV30 with TRBJ1-2, with D perhaps TRBD1 (6 bases). This CDR3 comprises 15 residues. CDR1 is GTSNPN, CDR2 SVGIG, per germline (reference sequence). V was cut by 1 base and J by 0 bases, with 12 bases left in between. The CDR3 reads CAWSARDMSNYGYTF. CDR3 DNA sequence: TGTGCCTGGAGTGCCCGGGACATGTCTAACTATGGCTACACCTTC.